The 21 T cell receptor beta chains below come from one sample, sequenced in a study of blood T cell repertoires in COVID-19. Data came from immunoSEQ multiplex PCR; TCRdb stores just in-frame clones and leaves some out. This sample has approximately 290,000 clones, with about 85% found just once. The specimen sequenced was peripheral blood. These receptors all come from a human donor with COVID-19, enrolled during active disease. The donor label of this sample is uncertain.

The chain couples TRBV28 to TRBJ1-2; 8 bases agree with TRBD1. CDR1 and CDR2 (germline): MDHEN, SYDVKM. Unmatched junction bases numbered 12, after V lost 7 bases and J lost 5 bases. This CDR3 region has 15 residues. The CDR3 loop is CASTQVGQGGYGYTF. CDR3 DNA sequence: TGTGCCAGCACCCAGGTTGGACAGGGTGGTTATGGCTACACCTTC.

This chain links TRBV7-2 with TRBJ2-7; 9 nucleotides agree with TRBD1. The CDR3 contains 14 residues. V lost 3 bases to trimming and J lost 6 bases; unmatched junction nucleotides: 6. Per germline, CDR1 SGHTA and CDR2 FQGNSA. CDR3 region: CASSFAGTGPEQYF. The CDR3 nucleotides are TGTGCCAGCAGCTTCGCCGGGACAGGGCCCGAGCAGTACTTC.

The genes are TRBV2 and TRBJ1-1; no firm D call. This CDR3 comprises 13 residues. V was shortened by 4 bases and J by 0 bases, with 6 bases between the two germline ends. Germline CDR1 is SNHLY and CDR2 is FYNNEI. The CDR3 spells CASSAVMNTEAFF. The CDR3 bases are TGTGCCAGCAGTGCGGTCATGAACACTGAAGCTTTCTTT.

This chain joins TRBV11-2 and TRBJ2-3; 7 positions match TRBD2. Per the germline V gene, CDR1 is SGHAT and CDR2 is FQNNGV. This CDR3 is built from 17 residues. With V trimmed by 3 bases and J by 2 bases, 11 bases remained unmatched. The CDR3 DNA reads as TGTGCCAGCAGCTTGGGGGTAGCGGGCCGTTCCACAGATACGCAGTATTTT. This gives the protein CASSLGVAGRSTDTQYF.

This chain links TRBV6-1 with TRBJ1-3; D uncertain. From germline, CDR1 is MNHNS and CDR2 SASEGT. The CDR3 extends over 14 amino acids. Trimming cost V 7 bases and J 0 bases, with 10 bases left between them. The CDR3 is CASTSTPSGNTIYF. CDR3 DNA sequence: TGTGCCAGCACCTCAACACCCTCTGGAAACACCATATATTTT.

The gene calls are TRBV20-1 and TRBJ1-4; TRBD1 is a possible D gene (5 bases). Deletions cut 3 bases from V and 0 bases from J, with 14 bases between. This CDR3 spans 16 amino acids. The germline V gene has CDR1 DFQATT and CDR2 SNEGSKA (reference sequence). In DNA, the CDR3 is TGCAGTGCTAGTTTGGTCGCCAGGGCAACTAATGAAAAACTGTTTTTT. Translated: CSASLVARATNEKLFF.

The CDR3 loop reads CASSLLSWGGSGNTIYF. The CDR3 DNA follows: TGTGCCAGCAGTTTATTAAGTTGGGGCGGCTCTGGAAACACCATATATTTT. The chain carries TRBV28 and TRBJ1-3; D perhaps matches TRBD1 (5 bases). The germline gives CDR1 MDHEN, CDR2 SYDVKM. V lost 1 base and J 0 bases, leaving 13 bases between the germline ends. The CDR3 spans 17 residues.

V and J are TRBV15 and TRBJ1-2; 7 positions agree with TRBD1. The junction had 9 bases not matched to a gene; V was cut back by 3 bases and J by 5 bases. Germline V lookup: CDR1 LNHNV, CDR2 YYDKDF (reference sequence). This CDR3 contains 15 residues. CDR3 in DNA: TGTGCCACCAGCAGGAGGACAGGCGATTTGTATGGCTACACCTTC. Protein: CATSRRTGDLYGYTF.

The chain uses TRBV5-1 and TRBJ1-1; TRBD1 aligns across 9 bases. The germline V gene has CDR1 SGHRS and CDR2 YFSETQ. The CDR3 has 16 residues. V lost 5 bases, J lost 1 base, and 9 bases stayed unmatched. In nucleotides, the CDR3 is TGCGCCAGCAGGTTGACAGGGGGGTTGGAGAACACTGAAGCTTTCTTT. Translating gives CASRLTGGLENTEAFF.

Here the CDR3 reads CASLKYPGPWDINQPQHF. The CDR3 nucleotides are TGTGCCAGCCTTAAATATCCGGGGCCCTGGGACATAAATCAGCCCCAGCATTTT. The chain is built from TRBV25-1 and TRBJ1-5, with a possible D match to TRBD1 (6 bases). The germline gives CDR1 MGHDK, CDR2 SYGVNS. The CDR3 is made up of 18 amino acids. Trimming pared 8 bases from V and 4 bases from J, leaving 27 bases between.

The rearrangement joins TRBV5-4 to TRBJ2-2; TRBD1 might be the D (5 bases). This CDR3 is 13 amino acids long. Germline CDR1 reads SGHNT; CDR2 reads YYREEE (reference sequence). Trimming took off 0 bases at V and 5 bases at J, with 5 bases between the two ends. CDR3 protein: CASSLDRTGELFF. The CDR3 DNA sequence: TGTGCCAGCAGCTTGGACAGGACCGGGGAGCTGTTTTTT.

This clone has only one observation. The chain combines TRBV4-2 with TRBJ2-2; weak D call: TRBD2 (5 bases). The germline gives CDR1 LGHNA, CDR2 YNFKEQ. The CDR3 runs 16 residues. V lost 0 bases, J lost 2 bases, and 10 bases lay in between. Written as DNA, the CDR3 is TGTGCCAGCAGCCAAGAAATGGCGGGCAACACCGGGGAGCTGTTTTTT. Translating gives CASSQEMAGNTGELFF.

In this sample, this clone turned up a few times. The J gene is TRBJ2-7, the V gene TRBV12-5; 9 nucleotides match TRBD2. Losses at the gene ends were 3 bases for V and 3 bases for J; bases not matched to a gene: 3. Germline assignment: CDR1 LGHNT and CDR2 FRNRAP. The CDR3 sequence is 14 residues long. DNA for the CDR3: TGTGCTAGTGGTTTAGGCGGGAGGGACTACGAGCAGTACTTC. It encodes CASGLGGRDYEQYF.

This chain joins TRBV2 and TRBJ1-4; D is undetermined. Trimming took off 4 bases at V and 8 bases at J, with 8 bases between the two ends. Germline V gene lookup returns CDR1 SNHLY and CDR2 FYNNEI. The CDR3 has 12 amino acids. The CDR3 DNA sequence: TGTGCCAGCAGTGTACCGGGGGAAAAACTGTTTTTT. Translated: CASSVPGEKLFF.

The V and J genes are TRBV18 and TRBJ1-5, with D possibly being TRBD1 (5 bases). The V and J ends lost 4 bases and 2 bases respectively, with 15 bases between them. The CDR3 loop spans 16 amino acids. The germline CDR1 and CDR2 sequences are KGHSH and LQKENI. This chain's CDR3 is CASSLQVGQRNQPQHF. CDR3 sequence (DNA): TGTGCCAGCTCACTACAGGTCGGGCAGCGCAATCAGCCCCAGCATTTT.

This clone was detected once. The chain uses TRBV5-1 and TRBJ2-1, with D unresolved. In germline, CDR1 is SGHRS, CDR2 YFSETQ. V was pared by 0 bases and J by 4 bases, with 8 bases between. This CDR3 spans 14 amino acids. The CDR3 is CASSLESEYNEQFF. The DNA of the CDR3 is TGCGCCAGCAGCTTGGAGTCAGAATACAATGAGCAGTTCTTC.

The CDR3 coding sequence is TGCGCCAGCAGGACAGATCCCTACAATGAGCAGTTCTTC. This sequence encodes CASRTDPYNEQFF. The genes are TRBV5-1 and TRBJ2-1; TRBD1 is a possible D gene (5 bases). CDR1 is SGHRS and CDR2 is YFSETQ in the germline V gene. Deletions cut 5 bases from V and 2 bases from J, with 8 bases between. The CDR3 runs to 13 residues.

This sequence joins TRBV9 and TRBJ2-2; 11 positions match TRBD2. Germline V gives CDR1 SGDLS, CDR2 YYNGEE. V gave up 2 bases and J gave up 7 bases; unmatched junction bases: 10. This CDR3 is built from 17 residues. The CDR3 DNA reads as TGTGCCAGCAGCGTCCGCGCGTCGACTAGCGGGATCGGGGAGCTGTTTTTT. Translation: CASSVRASTSGIGELFF.

The chain employs TRBV7-9 and TRBJ2-7; D is possibly TRBD2 (6 bases). This CDR3 is 14 amino acids long. CDR1 and CDR2 (germline): SEHNR, FQNEAQ (reference sequence). Trimming cost V 2 bases and J 3 bases, with 11 bases left between them. The CDR3 is CASSLMGGDYEQYF. The DNA of the CDR3 is TGTGCCAGCAGCTTAATGGGGGGAGACTACGAGCAGTACTTC.

This chain links TRBV3-1 (or the pseudogene TRBV3-2) with TRBJ1-2; 7 bases align to TRBD1. The germline gives CDR1 LGHDT, CDR2 YNNKEL (reference sequence). With V trimmed by 6 bases and J by 4 bases, 5 bases remained unmatched. The CDR3 length is 13 residues. The CDR3 DNA follows: TGTGCCAGCAGGCTACAGGGGCGCTATGGCTACACCTTC. Protein product: CASRLQGRYGYTF.

This clone came up a few times. The CDR3 nucleotides read TGCGCCAGCAGCTCGTTGCGGGGGGTCCAAGAGACCCAGTACTTC. It yields the protein CASSSLRGVQETQYF. The chain has TRBV5-1 and TRBJ2-5; 8 nucleotides line up with TRBD2. CDR3 length: 15 amino acids. V gave up 3 bases and J gave up 1 base; unmatched junction bases: 5. From germline, CDR1 is SGHRS and CDR2 YFSETQ.